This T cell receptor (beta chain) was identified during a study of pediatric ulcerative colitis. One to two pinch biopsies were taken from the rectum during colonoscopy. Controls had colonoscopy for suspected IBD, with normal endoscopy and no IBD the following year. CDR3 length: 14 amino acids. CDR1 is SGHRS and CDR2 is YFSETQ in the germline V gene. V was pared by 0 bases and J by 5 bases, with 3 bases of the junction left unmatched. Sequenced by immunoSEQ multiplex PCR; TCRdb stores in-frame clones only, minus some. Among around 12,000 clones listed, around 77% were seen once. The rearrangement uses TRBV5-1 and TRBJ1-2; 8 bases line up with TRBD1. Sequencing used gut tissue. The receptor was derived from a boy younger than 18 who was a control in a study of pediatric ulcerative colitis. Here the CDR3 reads CASSLEGQVYGYTF. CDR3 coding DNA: TGCGCCAGCAGCTTGGAGGGACAGGTGTATGGCTACACCTTC.